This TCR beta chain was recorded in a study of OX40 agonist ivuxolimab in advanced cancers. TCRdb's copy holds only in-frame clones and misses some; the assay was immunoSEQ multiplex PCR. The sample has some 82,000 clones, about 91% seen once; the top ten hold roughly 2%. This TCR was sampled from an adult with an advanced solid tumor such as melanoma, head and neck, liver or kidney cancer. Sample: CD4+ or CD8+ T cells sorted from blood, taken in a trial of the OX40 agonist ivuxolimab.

The CDR3 DNA reads TGCGCCAGCAGCGAGAGTGCAACCCGCTCCTACGAGCAGTACTTC. Its protein is CASSESATRSYEQYF. This chain links TRBV4-3 with TRBJ2-7, with no clear D. CDR1 is LGHNA, CDR2 YSLEER, per germline. The CDR3 spans 15 residues. V gave up 5 bases and J gave up 0 bases, with 14 bases separating them.